The 4 T cell receptor beta chains below all came from one sample that was sequenced in a study of metastatic and nonmetastatic thyroid tumors. Patients were all untreated before their thyroid surgery. TCRdb reprocessed the PCR reads using MiXCR. Of fewer than 70,000 clones in the sample, more than 25% were seen once. The sequenced sample was blood. The receptors stem from a female donor with papillary thyroid cancer or a benign thyroid nodule (not recorded which). Some clones in this sample may be carry-over from other donors' samples.

The sample holds many counts of this clone. This chain links TRBV4-3 with TRBJ1-2; TRBD1 matches at 8 bases. The trim removed 4 bases at V and 5 bases at J, leaving 3 bases unmatched. The CDR3 covers 13 residues. Germline V gene sequence: CDR1 LGHNA, CDR2 YSLEER. The CDR3, as DNA: TGCGCCAGCAGCCCATGGACAGGGTATGGCTACACCTTC. This gives the protein CASSPWTGYGYTF.

The chain couples TRBV30 to TRBJ2-2; D perhaps matches TRBD1 (5 bases). With 2 bases removed from V and 0 bases from J, the gap between germline ends came to 7 bases. Germline V lookup: CDR1 GTSNPN, CDR2 SVGIG (reference sequence). CDR3 size: 14 residues. CDR3 sequence (DNA): TGTGCCTGGAGTCAGGGCACGAACACCGGGGAGCTGTTTTTT. The encoded protein is CAWSQGTNTGELFF.

The CDR3 protein is CSAKTGFLEQYF. As DNA, the CDR3 is TGCAGTGCTAAAACAGGGTTTCTCGAGCAGTACTTC. The chain uses TRBV20-1 and TRBJ2-7; TRBD1 is a possible D gene (6 bases). There are 12 residues in the CDR3. Trimming shortened V by 4 bases and J by 6 bases, and 13 bases separated the two germline ends. Germline V gene data show CDR1 as DFQATT and CDR2 as SNEGSKA (reference sequence).

This clone showed up many times. The gene calls are TRBV9 and TRBJ2-3; D gene uncertain. Trimming shortened V by 4 bases and J by 2 bases, and 11 bases separated the two germline ends. This CDR3 comprises 14 residues. Looked up from germline, CDR1 is SGDLS and CDR2 is YYNGEE. The CDR3 bases are TGTGCCAGCAGCCCTCAGTATATCACAGATACGCAGTATTTT. It yields the protein CASSPQYITDTQYF.